A single sample gave rise to the 18 T cell receptor beta chains below, sequenced in a study of vaccination and CD4 T cells after COVID-19. With the Oncomine TCR Beta short-read assay, DNA from cultured CD4+ T cells was sequenced. TCRdb ran MiXCR on the PCR reads and lists one entry per CDR3 protein. This sample carries about 11,000 distinct CDR3 sequences, around 53% of them seen once, and the ten largest clones take 10% to 15%. Stated treatment: roughly 11-day PBMC culture with coronavirus spike peptide pools or control peptides (ViraFEST assay). These TCRs' antigens remain unknown. Sequencing was performed on CD4+ T cells from blood, cultured in vitro. These TCRs come from a human donor who had recovered from COVID-19.

The gene calls are TRBV9 and TRBJ2-2; D is ambiguous. The germline gives CDR1 SGDLS, CDR2 YYNGEE. Trimming left V 4 bases short and J 8 bases short, with 15 bases between. The CDR3 contains 14 residues. The CDR3 is CASSFRTFGGELFF. The CDR3 region has the DNA TGTGCCAGCAGCTTCCGGACCTTCGGAGGGGAGCTGTTTTTT. Combining the CDR3 with reference TRBV9 and TRBJ2-2 gives the whole variable domain DSGVTQTPKHLITATGQRVTLRCSPRSGDLSVYWYQQSLDQGLQFLIQYYNGEERAKGNILERFSAQQFPDLHSELNLSSLELGDSALYFCASSFRTFGGELFFGEGSRLTVL.

The rearrangement joins TRBV7-9 to TRBJ2-3, with D maybe TRBD2 (5 bases). This CDR3 contains 15 residues. The germline CDR1 and CDR2 sequences are SEHNR and FQNEAQ (reference sequence). V lost 1 base, J lost 0 bases, and 8 bases lay in between. CDR3 amino acids: CASSLEAVSTDTQYF. DNA for the CDR3: TGTGCCAGCAGCTTAGAAGCGGTGAGCACAGATACGCAGTATTTT.

The chain employs TRBV18 and TRBJ2-2, with D perhaps TRBD1 (6 bases). Germline V gives CDR1 KGHSH, CDR2 LQKENI. The CDR3 sequence is 16 residues long. The ends were cut back, 2 bases at V and 3 bases at J, with 13 bases in the middle. CDR3 sequence reads: CASSPAQGTHTGELFF. In DNA, the CDR3 is TGTGCCAGCTCACCAGCCCAGGGGACACACACCGGGGAGCTGTTTTTT.

This chain joins TRBV28 and TRBJ1-2; no reliable D call. This CDR3 region has 15 residues. V lost 6 bases and J lost 6, with 20 bases in between. The germline V gene encodes CDR1 MDHEN and CDR2 SYDVKM. The CDR3 DNA reads as TGTGCCAGCAGCCCGTCCGGAAGCATAGGTGATGGCTACACCTTC. It specifies CASSPSGSIGDGYTF.

The chain couples TRBV5-1 to TRBJ2-5; 10 bases agree with TRBD1. The V gene's germline CDR1 is SGHRS and CDR2 YFSETQ. There are 14 residues in the CDR3. The V and J ends lost 3 bases and 5 bases, in that order; junction bases with no gene match: 4. CDR3 DNA: TGCGCCAGCAGCTCCGGGACAGGGGAGGAGACCCAGTACTTC. Its translation: CASSSGTGEETQYF.

Comment on this clonotype: The CDR3 end shows no conserved phenylalanine or tryptophan, and so a read error is likely. V usage is TRBV7-3 and J usage is TRBJ1-1; tentative D call: TRBD1 (5 bases). The length of the CDR3 is 13 residues. V was clipped by 5 bases and J by 5 bases, with 12 bases between them. The germline CDR1 and CDR2 sequences are SGHTA and FQGTGA. The CDR3 here is CASSPAGRTEAFS. CDR3 coding DNA: TGTGCCAGCAGCCCCGCAGGGAGGACTGAAGCTTTCTCT.

V gene TRBV18 combines with J gene TRBJ2-3, with D unclear. This CDR3 is 11 amino acids long. V was trimmed by 9 bases and J by 5 bases, leaving 9 bases between them. The germline gives CDR1 KGHSH, CDR2 LQKENI. Here the CDR3 DNA reads TGTGCCAGTCGAGCCTTAGATACGCAGTATTTT. Translating it yields CASRALDTQYF.

The V gene is TRBV29-1, the J gene TRBJ2-7; 14 nucleotides line up with TRBD2. V shed 0 bases and J 2 bases; nucleotides not matched to a gene: 12. This CDR3 is 19 amino acids long. Germline-derived CDR1 and CDR2 are SQVTM and ANQGSEA. CDR3 amino acids: CSVEDVGTSGSRLAYEQYF. The CDR3 nucleotides read TGCAGCGTTGAAGATGTAGGGACTAGCGGGAGTCGACTTGCCTACGAGCAGTACTTC.

This chain connects TRBV5-1 to TRBJ1-1; a weak D match, TRBD1 (6 bases). The CDR3 has 17 residues. Germline V gene sequence: CDR1 SGHRS, CDR2 YFSETQ. V lost 4 bases and J 1 base, leaving 20 bases between the germline ends. The CDR3 nucleotides read TGCGCCAGCAGCCCTGCCTCACAGGGAAGGCCGAACACTGAAGCTTTCTTT. Encoded protein: CASSPASQGRPNTEAFF.

V and J are TRBV6-2 or TRBV6-3 and TRBJ2-1, with D maybe TRBD1 (5 bases). The CDR3 totals 17 residues. Trimming stripped 4 bases from V and 0 bases from J, with 16 bases between. Germline assignment: CDR1 MNHEY and CDR2 SVGEGT. CDR3 in DNA: TGTGCCAGCAGTTTAATAACAGGTTACAACTCCTACAATGAGCAGTTCTTC. Translation gives CASSLITGYNSYNEQFF.

The CDR3 loop is CASSRTGLDSPLHF. The DNA of the CDR3 is TGTGCCAGCTCTCGAACGGGGTTAGATTCACCCCTCCACTTT. The genes are TRBV18 and TRBJ1-6; D unclear. The CDR3 has 14 amino acids. The V gene's germline CDR1 is KGHSH and CDR2 LQKENI. The germline V and J ends were trimmed by 6 bases and 8 bases, with 14 bases remaining between them.

The chain combines TRBV20-1 with TRBJ2-1; D ambiguous. CDR3 length: 12 residues. Trimming cost V 2 bases and J 13 bases, with 15 bases left between them. Germline CDR1 reads DFQATT; CDR2 reads SNEGSKA (reference sequence). CDR3 region: CSARRLTKPQFF. In DNA, the CDR3 is TGCAGTGCTAGACGGCTAACCAAGCCCCAGTTCTTC.

The CDR3 coding sequence is TGTGCCAGCAGCAATATCCTCATCGGCTACAATGAGCAGTTCTTC. As protein: CASSNILIGYNEQFF. The chain employs TRBV7-8 and TRBJ2-1; D uncertain. The CDR3 covers 15 residues. CDR1 and CDR2 (germline): SGHVS, FQNEAQ. V was cut by 5 bases and J by 3 bases, with 14 bases left in between.

This clonotype has just a few counts. The J gene is TRBJ2-2, the V gene TRBV20-1; TRBD2 is a possible D gene (6 bases). Trimming left V 2 bases short and J 2 bases short, with 12 bases between. This CDR3 comprises 15 residues. CDR1 and CDR2 from the germline V gene are DFQATT and SNEGSKA (reference sequence). The CDR3 reads CSARSGDPNTGELFF. The CDR3 DNA sequence: TGCAGTGCTAGATCGGGAGACCCAAACACCGGGGAGCTGTTTTTT.

The rearrangement joins TRBV5-1 to TRBJ1-5, with 9 bases that match TRBD1. The CDR3 contains 13 residues. J lost 6 bases, V lost 3 bases, and 1 base had no gene match. Germline lookup yields CDR1 SGHRS and CDR2 YFSETQ. This CDR3 is CASSWTGAQPQHF. Here the CDR3 DNA reads TGCGCCAGCAGCTGGACAGGGGCTCAGCCCCAGCATTTT.

A single count supports this clonotype. This sequence joins TRBV7-2 and TRBJ2-7; D remains unclear. The CDR3 spans 12 residues. The germline gives CDR1 SGHTA, CDR2 FQGNSA. V was cut by 2 bases and J by 3 bases, with 5 bases left in between. The CDR3 is CASSLLNYEQYF. The DNA of the CDR3 is TGTGCCAGCAGCTTACTAAACTACGAGCAGTACTTC.

The rearrangement links TRBV20-1 to TRBJ2-7; D not resolved. The V gene lost 0 bases and the J gene lost 2 bases, with 20 bases spanning the gap. This CDR3 is 17 amino acids long. The germline gives CDR1 DFQATT, CDR2 SNEGSKA (reference sequence). The CDR3 loop is CSARDKRLKGYTYEQYF. The DNA for the CDR3 is TGCAGTGCTAGAGATAAGAGATTAAAGGGCTACACCTACGAGCAGTACTTC.

This rearrangement joins TRBV12-3 or TRBV12-4 to TRBJ1-2; D unresolved. Trimming cost V 6 bases and J 4 bases, with 9 bases left between them. The CDR3 totals 12 residues. CDR3 in amino acids: CASSRRGYGYTF. As DNA, the CDR3 is TGTGCCAGCAGCCGTCGGGGCTATGGCTACACCTTC.